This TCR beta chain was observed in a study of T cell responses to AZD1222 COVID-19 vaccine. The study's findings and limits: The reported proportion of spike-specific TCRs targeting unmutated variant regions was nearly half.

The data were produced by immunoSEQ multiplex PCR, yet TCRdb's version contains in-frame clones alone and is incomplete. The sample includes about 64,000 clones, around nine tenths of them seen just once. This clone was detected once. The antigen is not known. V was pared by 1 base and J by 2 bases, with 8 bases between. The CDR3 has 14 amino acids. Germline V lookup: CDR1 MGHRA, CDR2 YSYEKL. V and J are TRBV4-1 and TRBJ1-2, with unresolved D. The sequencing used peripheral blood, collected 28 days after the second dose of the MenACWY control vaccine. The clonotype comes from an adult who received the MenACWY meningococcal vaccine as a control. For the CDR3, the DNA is TGCGCCAGCAGCCAAGGGGTAGGAAACTATGGCTACACCTTC. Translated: CASSQGVGNYGYTF.